These 23 T cell receptor beta chains originate from one sample sequenced in a study of cytomegalovirus exposure and HLA in healthy donors. Libraries were prepared by immunoSEQ multiplex PCR; TCRdb keeps only in-frame clonotypes and omits some of them. In the table there are approximately 120,000 clones, about 93% of which are singletons. The sequencing sample was made of PBMCs. The receptors were gathered from a woman between 18 and 29 years old in good health and CMV-seronegative.

V gene TRBV2 combines with J gene TRBJ1-6, with 7 bases matching TRBD1. Trimming at V came to 5 bases and at J to 6 bases, leaving 1 base not matched to a gene. The germline V gene has CDR1 SNHLY and CDR2 FYNNEI. CDR3 length equals 13 residues. CDR3 sequence: CASSRGLNSPLHF. The CDR3 coding sequence is TGTGCCAGCAGTAGGGGGCTTAATTCACCCCTCCACTTT.

V and J are TRBV28 and TRBJ2-5; D is unclear. The germline gives CDR1 MDHEN, CDR2 SYDVKM. This CDR3 has 13 residues. V gave up 6 bases and J gave up 2 bases, with 10 bases separating them. This CDR3 reads CASSSSRQETQYF. The DNA of the CDR3 is TGTGCCAGCAGCTCGTCGAGGCAAGAGACCCAGTACTTC.

V is TRBV6-5 and J is TRBJ1-1; D is uncertain. The CDR3 sequence is 13 residues long. Per the germline V gene, CDR1 is MNHEY and CDR2 is SVGAGI. V was clipped by 5 bases and J by 4 bases, with 11 bases between them. The CDR3 bases are TGTGCCAGCAGTCCGCCAATGGCCACTGAAGCTTTCTTT. Encoded protein: CASSPPMATEAFF.

V and J are TRBV5-6 and TRBJ2-5; TRBD2 agrees at 7 bases. After removal of 3 bases from V and 5 bases from J, the junction contained 7 bases not matched to a gene. There are 14 residues in the CDR3. Germline V gene data show CDR1 as SGHDT and CDR2 as YYEEEE. CDR3 protein: CASSSWTSLETQYF. The DNA of the CDR3 is TGTGCCAGCAGCTCATGGACTAGTTTGGAGACCCAGTACTTC.

Here the CDR3 DNA reads TGTGCCAGCAGTGAAGCCTTCAGCAGGGGTCAGTATTTT. Translated: CASSEAFSRGQYF. This chain links TRBV6-1 with TRBJ2-3; possible D gene TRBD1, 6 bases. From germline, CDR1 is MNHNS and CDR2 SASEGT. CDR3 length: 13 amino acids. V was clipped by 0 bases and J by 12 bases, with 13 bases between them.

The rearrangement joins TRBV5-1 to TRBJ2-1; 7 nucleotides match TRBD2. CDR1 is SGHRS and CDR2 is YFSETQ in the germline V gene. CDR3 length equals 14 residues. J lost 3 bases, V lost 4 bases, and 4 bases had no gene match. The CDR3 protein is CASSMTSRYNEQFF. The CDR3 coding sequence is TGCGCCAGCAGCATGACTAGCCGCTACAATGAGCAGTTCTTC.

This chain uses TRBV2 with TRBJ2-6; D unclear. CDR1 is SNHLY, CDR2 FYNNEI, per germline. V lost 6 bases to trimming and J lost 1 base, with 10 bases between them. CDR3 size: 15 residues. CDR3 coding DNA: TGTGCCAGCAGCATCTTGGCTTCTGGGGCCAACGTCCTGACTTTC. The encoded protein is CASSILASGANVLTF.

Worth noting for this clone: Additional DNA sequences in this sample encode the identical CDR3. The chain recombines TRBV5-1 with TRBJ2-3, with D tentatively TRBD2 (5 bases). Trimming pared 3 bases from V and 3 bases from J, leaving 5 bases between. This CDR3 is built from 12 residues. CDR1 and CDR2 from the germline V gene are SGHRS and YFSETQ. CDR3 residues: CASSSGTDTQYF. The CDR3 DNA reads as TGCGCCAGCAGCTCGGGGACAGATACGCAGTATTTT.

The V and J genes are TRBV2 and TRBJ1-6; 9 bases are a match to TRBD1. Germline lookup yields CDR1 SNHLY and CDR2 FYNNEI. V lost 6 bases, J lost 7 bases, and 10 bases stayed unmatched. The CDR3 extends over 16 amino acids. The CDR3 loop is CASSPGRDRANSPLHF. Written as DNA, the CDR3 is TGTGCCAGCAGCCCGGGGAGGGACAGGGCAAATTCACCCCTCCACTTT.

The chain is built from TRBV5-4 and TRBJ1-2; a weak D match, TRBD1 (5 bases). V lost 4 bases and J 14 bases, leaving 21 bases between the germline ends. The CDR3 runs 13 residues. Germline V gene lookup returns CDR1 SGHNT and CDR2 YYREEE (reference sequence). CDR3 sequence (DNA): TGTGCCAGCAGCACCGGCGGGGCCCGGGCTCCGACCTTC. Encoded protein: CASSTGGARAPTF.

The chain couples TRBV28 to TRBJ2-7; 10 bases are a match to TRBD1. There are 16 residues in the CDR3. The V segment lost 7 bases and the J segment 2 bases; nucleotides outside the gene matches: 11. Germline assignment: CDR1 MDHEN and CDR2 SYDVKM. The CDR3 protein is CASISRRGTGAYEQYF. In DNA, the CDR3 is TGTGCCAGCATATCCCGCAGGGGGACAGGGGCCTACGAGCAGTACTTC.

This sequence joins TRBV28 and TRBJ2-7, with D maybe TRBD2 (6 bases). CDR3 size: 13 residues. CDR1 and CDR2 (germline): MDHEN, SYDVKM. V lost 3 bases and J lost 3, with 9 bases in between. The CDR3 nucleotides read TGTGCCAGCAGTTTTATGCGGGGCTACGAGCAGTACTTC. Translated: CASSFMRGYEQYF.

The chain uses TRBV6-1 and TRBJ1-1, with 9 bases that match TRBD1. The V gene's germline CDR1 is MNHNS and CDR2 SASEGT. The CDR3 runs 15 residues. The junction had 9 bases not matched to a gene; V was cut back by 4 bases and J by 6 bases. The CDR3 here is CASSATGGSGAEAFF. The DNA of the CDR3 is TGTGCCAGCAGTGCCACAGGGGGCTCTGGGGCTGAAGCTTTCTTT.

The chain combines TRBV4-1 with TRBJ1-1; maybe TRBD1 (5 bases). The ends were cut back, 2 bases at V and 4 bases at J, with 17 bases in the middle. Per the germline V gene, CDR1 is MGHRA and CDR2 is YSYEKL. The CDR3 has 16 amino acids. Here the CDR3 DNA reads TGCGCCAGCAGCCAACCTCGTGATGGGGGAGGCACTGAAGCTTTCTTT. It codes for CASSQPRDGGGTEAFF.

This chain connects TRBV9 to TRBJ1-2; 8 bases align to TRBD1. J gave up 7 bases and V 3 bases, and 8 bases lay outside the gene matches. Per the germline V gene, CDR1 is SGDLS and CDR2 is YYNGEE. The CDR3 contains 14 residues. The CDR3 coding sequence is TGTGCCAGCAGCGATAACAGGGGGGGCTCTGGCTACACCTTC. Protein product: CASSDNRGGSGYTF.

This chain uses TRBV28 with TRBJ1-1; D is undetermined. The CDR3 spans 12 residues. Trimming stripped 2 bases from V and 3 bases from J, with 4 bases between. Germline values: CDR1 MDHEN, CDR2 SYDVKM. The CDR3 coding sequence is TGTGCCAGCAGTTTACCTTACACTGAAGCTTTCTTT. This translates into CASSLPYTEAFF.

V and J are TRBV6-5 and TRBJ2-5; 12 bases are a match to TRBD2. CDR1 is MNHEY, CDR2 SVGAGI, per germline. V trimming: 10 bases; J trimming: 3 bases; junction bases outside the gene matches: 3. The CDR3 is 13 residues long. The CDR3 here is CATRTSGEETQYF. The CDR3 DNA reads as TGTGCCACCCGGACTAGCGGGGAAGAGACCCAGTACTTC.

This clone is a singleton in its sample. V is TRBV13 and J is TRBJ2-3; 9 bases align to TRBD2. Per germline, CDR1 PRHDT and CDR2 FYEKMQ (reference sequence). Trimming at V came to 5 bases and at J to 1 base, leaving 10 bases not matched to a gene. This CDR3 has 17 amino acids. CDR3 protein: CASSPRAGGQRTDTQYF. CDR3 bases: TGTGCCAGCAGCCCGAGGGCGGGGGGGCAGCGCACAGATACGCAGTATTTT.

CDR3 amino acids: CASGIPRRGEDETQYF. CDR3 nucleotide sequence: TGTGCCAGCGGGATCCCCCGCAGGGGTGAGGATGAGACCCAGTACTTC. The chain couples TRBV2 to TRBJ2-5, with a weak D call TRBD1 (6 bases). CDR1 is SNHLY, CDR2 FYNNEI, per germline. The CDR3 loop spans 16 amino acids. V shed 8 bases and J shed 5 bases, with 24 bases lying between them.

V and J are TRBV15 and TRBJ2-3; D is unclear. CDR3 length: 14 residues. V lost 3 bases, J lost 3 bases, and 10 bases lay in between. CDR1 and CDR2 (germline): LNHNV, YYDKDF (reference sequence). CDR3 in amino acids: CATSSGGDTDTQYF. The CDR3 region has the DNA TGTGCCACCAGCAGTGGTGGAGATACAGATACGCAGTATTTT.

This clone was detected only once. V usage is TRBV7-6 and J usage is TRBJ2-5; a possible D gene is TRBD1 (6 bases). V lost 4 bases and J lost 0, with 12 bases in between. The CDR3 sequence is 15 residues long. Germline V gene lookup returns CDR1 SGHVS and CDR2 FNYEAQ. CDR3 amino acids: CASSSLDRYQETQYF. In nucleotides, the CDR3 is TGTGCCAGCAGCTCCCTTGACAGGTACCAAGAGACCCAGTACTTC.

This chain's CDR3 is CASTLPSSREQYF. The CDR3, as DNA: TGTGCCAGCACCCTACCCTCCTCTCGCGAGCAGTACTTC. The chain has TRBV6-4 and TRBJ2-7; no definite D call. The CDR3 is 13 amino acids. Trimming removed 7 bases from V and 6 bases from J, with 16 bases in between. From germline, CDR1 is MRHNA and CDR2 SNTAGT.

The chain is built from TRBV5-6 and TRBJ2-7, with TRBD1 identical over 7 bases. The CDR3 runs to 13 residues. In germline, CDR1 is SGHDT, CDR2 YYEEEE. V lost 3 bases to trimming and J lost 7 bases; unmatched junction nucleotides: 7. The CDR3 reads CASSWRQGSEQYF. CDR3 sequence (DNA): TGTGCCAGCAGCTGGAGACAGGGAAGTGAGCAGTACTTC. The whole variable domain, remainder taken from reference TRBV5-6 and TRBJ2-7, is DAGVTQSPTHLIKTRGQQVTLRCSPKSGHDTVSWYQQALGQGPQFIFQYYEEEERQRGNFPDRFSGHQFPNYSSELNVNALLLGDSALYLCASSWRQGSEQYFGPGTRLTVT.